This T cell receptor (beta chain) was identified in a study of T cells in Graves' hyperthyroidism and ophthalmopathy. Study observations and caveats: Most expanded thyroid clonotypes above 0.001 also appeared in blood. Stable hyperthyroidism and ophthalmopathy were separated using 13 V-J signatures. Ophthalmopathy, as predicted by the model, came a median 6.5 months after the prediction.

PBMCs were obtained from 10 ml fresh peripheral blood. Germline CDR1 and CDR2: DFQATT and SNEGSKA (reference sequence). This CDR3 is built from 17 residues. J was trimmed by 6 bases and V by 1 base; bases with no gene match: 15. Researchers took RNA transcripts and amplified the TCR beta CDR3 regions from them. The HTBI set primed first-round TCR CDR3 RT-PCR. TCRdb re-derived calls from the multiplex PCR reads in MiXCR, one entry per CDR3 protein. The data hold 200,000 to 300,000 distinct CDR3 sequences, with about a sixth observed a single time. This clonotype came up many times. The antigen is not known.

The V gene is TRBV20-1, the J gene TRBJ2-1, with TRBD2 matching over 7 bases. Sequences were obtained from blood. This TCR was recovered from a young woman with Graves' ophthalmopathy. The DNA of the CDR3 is TGCAGTGCTAGAGTCTCGCCCCGGATTTGGGGGGGCAATGAGCAGTTCTTC. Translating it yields CSARVSPRIWGGNEQFF.